This T cell receptor (beta chain) was profiled in a study of shared clonotypes between healthy human individuals. In this sample, this clone turned up once. Measured with immunoSEQ multiplex PCR; TCRdb has only the in-frame clones, and not every one. This repertoire shows 600,000 to 800,000 clones, over 55% found once; its top ten account for less than 2%. The V gene's germline CDR1 is SGHRS and CDR2 YFSETQ. The CDR3 sequence is 13 residues long. Trimming left V 2 bases short and J 4 bases short, with 8 bases between. The chain links TRBV5-1 to TRBJ2-3; no reliable D call. This receptor was obtained from a woman in her 30s in good health. The sequencing input was memory CD4+ T cells sorted from blood. The subset here: CD45RA-negative fraction. The CDR3 DNA is TGCGCCAGCAGCTTTCCTGGGGCAGATACGCAGTATTTT. Encoded protein: CASSFPGADTQYF.